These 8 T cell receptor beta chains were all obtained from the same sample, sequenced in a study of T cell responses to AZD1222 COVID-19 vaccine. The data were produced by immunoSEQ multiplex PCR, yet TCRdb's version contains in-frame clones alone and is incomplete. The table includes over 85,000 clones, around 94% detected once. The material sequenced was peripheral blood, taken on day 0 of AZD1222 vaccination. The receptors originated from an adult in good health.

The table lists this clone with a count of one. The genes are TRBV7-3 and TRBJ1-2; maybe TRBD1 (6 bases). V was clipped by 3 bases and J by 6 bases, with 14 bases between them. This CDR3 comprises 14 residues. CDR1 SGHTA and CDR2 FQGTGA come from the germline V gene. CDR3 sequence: CASSFDRTENGYTF. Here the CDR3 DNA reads TGTGCCAGCAGCTTCGATAGGACAGAGAATGGCTACACCTTC. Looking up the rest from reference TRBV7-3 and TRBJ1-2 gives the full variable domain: GAGVSQTPSNKVTEKGKYVELRCDPISGHTALYWYRQSLGQGPEFLIYFQGTGAADDSGLPNDRFFAVRPEGSVSTLKIQRTERGDSAVYLCASSFDRTENGYTFGSGTRLTVV.

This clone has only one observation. Here the CDR3 DNA reads TGTGCCACCAGTGATCCGCAGGGCGGTCAGCCCCAGCATTTT. Its protein product is CATSDPQGGQPQHF. The chain employs TRBV24-1 and TRBJ1-5; a weak D match, TRBD1 (5 bases). The germline V and J ends were trimmed by 3 bases and 6 bases, with 11 bases remaining between them. Per germline, CDR1 KGHDR and CDR2 SFDVKD. The CDR3 loop spans 14 amino acids.

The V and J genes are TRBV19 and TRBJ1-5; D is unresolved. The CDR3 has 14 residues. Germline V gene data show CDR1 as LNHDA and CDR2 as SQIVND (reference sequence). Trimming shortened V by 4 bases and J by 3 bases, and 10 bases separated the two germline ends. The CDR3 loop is CASSNREANQPQHF. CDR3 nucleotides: TGTGCCAGTAGTAATAGGGAGGCCAATCAGCCCCAGCATTTT.

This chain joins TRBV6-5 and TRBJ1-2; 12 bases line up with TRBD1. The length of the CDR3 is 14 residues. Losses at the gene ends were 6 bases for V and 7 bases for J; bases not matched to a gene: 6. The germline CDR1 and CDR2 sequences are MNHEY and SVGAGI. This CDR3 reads CASSRGQGASGYTF. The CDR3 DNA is TGTGCCAGCAGCCGGGGACAGGGGGCGTCTGGCTACACCTTC.

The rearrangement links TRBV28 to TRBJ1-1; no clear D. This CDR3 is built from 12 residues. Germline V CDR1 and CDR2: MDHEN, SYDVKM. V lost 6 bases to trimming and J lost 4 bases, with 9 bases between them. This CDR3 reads CASSPGITEAFF. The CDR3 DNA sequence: TGTGCCAGCAGCCCGGGGATCACTGAAGCTTTCTTT.

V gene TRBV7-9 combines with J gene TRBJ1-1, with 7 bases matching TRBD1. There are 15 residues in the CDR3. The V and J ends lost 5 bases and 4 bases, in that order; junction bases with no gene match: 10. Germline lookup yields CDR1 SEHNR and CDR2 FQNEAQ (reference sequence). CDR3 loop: CASSPRGTELTEAFF. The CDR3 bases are TGTGCCAGCAGCCCTCGGGGGACAGAGCTCACTGAAGCTTTCTTT.

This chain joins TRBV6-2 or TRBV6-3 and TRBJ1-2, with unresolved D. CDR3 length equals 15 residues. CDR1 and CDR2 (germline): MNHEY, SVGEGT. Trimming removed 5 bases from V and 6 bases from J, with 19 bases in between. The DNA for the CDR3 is TGTGCCAGCAGTCTGAGGTCAGGCGAGACTGATGGCTACACCTTC. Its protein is CASSLRSGETDGYTF.

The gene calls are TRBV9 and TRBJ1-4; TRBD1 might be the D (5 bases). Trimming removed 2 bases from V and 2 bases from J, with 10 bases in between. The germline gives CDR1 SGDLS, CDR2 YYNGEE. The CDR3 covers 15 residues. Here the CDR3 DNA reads TGTGCCAGCAGCGTCGGGGACTTGACTAATGAAAAACTGTTTTTT. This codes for CASSVGDLTNEKLFF.